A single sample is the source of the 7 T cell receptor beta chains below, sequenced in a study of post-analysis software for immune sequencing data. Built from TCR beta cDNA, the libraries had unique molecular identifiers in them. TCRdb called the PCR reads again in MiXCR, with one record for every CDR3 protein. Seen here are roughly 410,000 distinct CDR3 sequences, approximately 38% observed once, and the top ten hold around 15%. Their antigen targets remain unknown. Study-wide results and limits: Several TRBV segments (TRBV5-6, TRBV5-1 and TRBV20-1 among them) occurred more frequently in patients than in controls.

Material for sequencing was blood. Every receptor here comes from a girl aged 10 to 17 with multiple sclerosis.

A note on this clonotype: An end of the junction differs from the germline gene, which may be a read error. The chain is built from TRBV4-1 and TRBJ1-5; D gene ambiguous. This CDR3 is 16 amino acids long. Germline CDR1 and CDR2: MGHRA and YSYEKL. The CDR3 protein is CASSQVDWDSSQPQHF. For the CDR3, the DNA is TGCGCCAGCAGCCAGGTTGACTGGGATAGCAGTCAGCCCCAGCATTTT.

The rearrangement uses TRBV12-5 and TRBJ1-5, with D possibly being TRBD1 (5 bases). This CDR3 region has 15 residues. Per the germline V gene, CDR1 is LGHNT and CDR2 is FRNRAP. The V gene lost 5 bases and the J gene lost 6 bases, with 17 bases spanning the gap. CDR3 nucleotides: TGTGCTAGTGGTAATTGGGGCGGGGCCACTCAGCCCCAGCATTTT. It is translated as CASGNWGGATQPQHF.

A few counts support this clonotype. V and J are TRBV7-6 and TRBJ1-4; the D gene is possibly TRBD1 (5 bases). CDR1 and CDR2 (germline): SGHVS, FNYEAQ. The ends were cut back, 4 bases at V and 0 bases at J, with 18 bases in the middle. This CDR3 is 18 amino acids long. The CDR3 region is CASSSSRGQTATNEKLFF. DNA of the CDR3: TGTGCCAGCAGCTCCTCTCGGGGCCAGACAGCAACTAATGAAAAACTGTTTTTT. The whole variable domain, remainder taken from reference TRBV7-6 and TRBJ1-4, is GAGVSQSPRYKVTKRGQDVALRCDPISGHVSLYWYRQALGQGPEFLTYFNYEAQQDKSGLPNDRFSAERPEGSISTLTIQRTEQRDSAMYRCASSSSRGQTATNEKLFFGSGTQLSVL.

DNA for the CDR3: TGTGCCAGCTCACGCACAGGGGTGGACAATGAGCAGTTCTTC. As protein: CASSRTGVDNEQFF. The gene calls are TRBV18 and TRBJ2-1, with TRBD1 identical over 7 bases. This CDR3 comprises 14 residues. V was clipped by 4 bases and J by 5 bases; unmatched bases: 5. In germline, CDR1 is KGHSH, CDR2 LQKENI.

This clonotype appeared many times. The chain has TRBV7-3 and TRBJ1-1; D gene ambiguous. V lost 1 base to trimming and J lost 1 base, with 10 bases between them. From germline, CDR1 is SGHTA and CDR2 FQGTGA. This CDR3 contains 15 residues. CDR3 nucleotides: TGTGCCAGCAGCTTAAATTCACGGGAGAACACTGAAGCTTTCTTT. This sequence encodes CASSLNSRENTEAFF.

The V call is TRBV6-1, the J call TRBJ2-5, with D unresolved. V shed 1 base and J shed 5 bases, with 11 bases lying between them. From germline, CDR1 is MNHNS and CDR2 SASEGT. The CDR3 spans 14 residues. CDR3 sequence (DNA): TGTGCCAGCAGTGAAGAATCCCCGGTTGAGACCCAGTACTTC. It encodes CASSEESPVETQYF.

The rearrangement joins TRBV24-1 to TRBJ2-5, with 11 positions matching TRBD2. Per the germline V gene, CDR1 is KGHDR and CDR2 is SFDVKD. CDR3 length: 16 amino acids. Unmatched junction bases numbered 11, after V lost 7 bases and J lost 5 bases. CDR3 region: CATSPHGTSGGETQYF. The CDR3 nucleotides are TGTGCCACCAGCCCCCATGGTACTAGCGGGGGTGAGACCCAGTACTTC.